This T cell receptor (beta chain) was sequenced during a study of cytomegalovirus exposure and HLA in healthy donors. 13 Jbeta primers and 60 Vbeta primers were used for the PCR. This table comes from immunoSEQ multiplex PCR, and its TCRdb copy is limited to in-frame clones, with some not included. The repertoire consists of about 100,000 clones, with about 80% occurring once and the leading ten covering around 7%. The V end lost 4 bases, the J end lost 0 bases, and 11 bases lay between the germline ends. In germline, CDR1 is MDHEN, CDR2 SYDVKM. This CDR3 is built from 15 residues. The TCR sequence derives from a man aged 40-55 years in good health and CMV-seropositive. Sequencing input: PBMCs. The rearrangement links TRBV28 to TRBJ2-3; D unresolved. The CDR3 region has the DNA TGTGCCAGCAGTTCCCCCCCGACAAGCACAGATACGCAGTATTTT. Translating it yields CASSSPPTSTDTQYF.